The rows below give T cell receptor beta chains drawn from one sample of a study of blood T cell repertoires in COVID-19. Profiled with immunoSEQ multiplex PCR; TCRdb holds only in-frame clones, not every one. This table has approximately 240,000 clones, under 85% appearing once. Sequencing input: peripheral blood. Receptor source: a woman aged 40 to 49 with active or convalescent COVID-19. Each CDR3 is given with its conserved first and last residue. Each record gives: V gene, clone size, J gene, D gene, CDR3 DNA, CDR3 protein. D genes are given only for firm matches. Only part of the rows carry a size: once, few, many, or a class if the clone is expanded.

TRBV6-4,.,TRBJ2-3,TRBD2,TGTGCCAGCAGTGACTCAGCGGGGAGCACAGATACGCAGTATTTT,CASSDSAGSTDTQYF
TRBV5-5,few,TRBJ1-1,.,TGTGCCAGCAGCTTGGTAGGGGGGGGCCCCACTGAAGCTTTCTTT,CASSLVGGGPTEAFF
TRBV7-9,once,TRBJ1-2,TRBD1,TGTGCCAGCAGCCCGAGAGGGACAGGGTATGGCTACACCTTC,CASSPRGTGYGYTF
TRBV4-1,.,TRBJ1-1,.,TGCGCCAGCAGCCAACAAGGTCGGGGGGCCACTGAAGCTTTCTTT,CASSQQGRGATEAFF
TRBV18,.,TRBJ2-4,TRBD1,TGTGCCAGCTACTCCGGGACAGGGGCGGGCATTCAGTACTTC,CASYSGTGAGIQYF
TRBV2,.,TRBJ1-6,TRBD1,TGTGCCAGCAGTGGGGACAGGGAAGGGAATTCACCCCTCCACTTT,CASSGDREGNSPLHF
TRBV7-2,few,TRBJ2-7,.,TGTGCCAGCAGCGCCTACGCACAGGTACAGTACGAGCAGTACTTC,CASSAYAQVQYEQYF
TRBV6-6,.,TRBJ1-4,.,TGTGCCAGCAGTTACCCCAGGGTTGGAGATGAAAAACTGTTTTTT,CASSYPRVGDEKLFF
TRBV2,.,TRBJ1-5,.,TGTGCCAGCAGTGAAGGCGGACTCGAGCCCCAGCATTTT,CASSEGGLEPQHF
TRBV6-2/TRBV6-3,.,TRBJ2-2,TRBD2,TGTGCCAGCAGTTGGAGCGGGGGGGCCGGCACCGGGGAGCTGTTTTTT,CASSWSGGAGTGELFF
TRBV30,few,TRBJ2-3,TRBD2,TGTGCCTGGAGTATAGGACTAGCGGGGGGTGGAGATACGCAGTATTTT,CAWSIGLAGGGDTQYF
TRBV10-1,.,TRBJ2-4,.,TGCGCCAGCAGTGAGTCGGCGGTTTGGGACATTCAGTACTTC,CASSESAVWDIQYF
TRBV19,.,TRBJ1-2,TRBD1,TGTGCCAGTACCAGCAGCCACAGGGGGCTTACTTATGGCTACACCTTC,CASTSSHRGLTYGYTF
TRBV14,.,TRBJ1-1,.,TGTGCCAGCAGCCAAGAACGGTACACTGAAGCTTTCTTT,CASSQERYTEAFF
TRBV7-3,.,TRBJ1-1,.,TGTGCCAGCAGCTTAACCTTTATCGGGGGGGCCCCTGAAGCTTTCTTT,CASSLTFIGGAPEAFF
TRBV7-2,once,TRBJ1-2,.,TGTGCCAGCAGCGGCGGAAGCGGGGCCGCCAACTATGGCTACACCTTC,CASSGGSGAANYGYTF
TRBV27,.,TRBJ1-6,.,TGTGCCTCGGGGGACTATAATTCACCCCTCCACTTT,CASGDYNSPLHF
TRBV19,many,TRBJ2-7,.,TGTGCCAGTAGTGGGGGCATGACTTTCGAGCAGTACTTC,CASSGGMTFEQYF
TRBV27,.,TRBJ1-6,.,TGTGCCAGCAGTACCCGGGATTTAGGTCGCGCACCCCTCCACTTT,CASSTRDLGRAPLHF
TRBV6-1,.,TRBJ1-2,.,TGTGCCAGCAGTGACAGGGACAAGCTTAACTATGGCTACACCTTC,CASSDRDKLNYGYTF
TRBV7-3,.,TRBJ2-5,TRBD2,TGTGCCAGCAGCTCGGGACTAGTGGGGGAGACCCAGTACTTC,CASSSGLVGETQYF
TRBV6-5,few,TRBJ1-1,TRBD1,TGTGCCAGCAGTTTCGGGACAGGGGGGAGCACTGAAGCTTTCTTT,CASSFGTGGSTEAFF
TRBV30,.,TRBJ2-3,TRBD2,TGTGCCTGGAGGAGCGGGGGGGCCCTAGATACGCAGTATTTT,CAWRSGGALDTQYF
TRBV7-9,.,TRBJ1-5,.,TGTGCCAGCAGCTTAGGGGGCGCCAGGGCCCCCCCGAAGCATTTT,CASSLGGARAPPKHF
TRBV7-9,few,TRBJ2-2,TRBD2,TGTGCCAGCAGCTTACCTAGCGGTCGAGAGCTGTTTTTT,CASSLPSGRELFF
TRBV30,few,TRBJ1-3,.,TGTGCCTGTTCGCAGGGATCTGGAAACACCATATATTTT,CACSQGSGNTIYF
TRBV11-2,.,TRBJ2-1,.,TGTGCCAGCAGCTCGAGGGGGTTCCCTTACAATGAGCAGTTCTTC,CASSSRGFPYNEQFF
TRBV19,.,TRBJ2-1,TRBD2,TGTGCCAGTAGTGGGAGGGTCAGGGAGGATGAGCAGTTCTTC,CASSGRVREDEQFF
TRBV7-9,.,TRBJ1-4,TRBD1,TGTGCCAGCAGCCCAGACGGGACAGGGGTTGAAAAACTGTTTTTT,CASSPDGTGVEKLFF
TRBV5-1,.,TRBJ1-1,TRBD1,TGCGCCAGCAGAAACGACAGGGGTGAAGCTTTCTTT,CASRNDRGEAFF
TRBV28,few,TRBJ1-2,TRBD1,TGTGCCAGCAGTTTAAGGGGACAGGGTGCCCTCTTC,CASSLRGQGALF
TRBV7-2,.,TRBJ1-2,.,TGTGCCAGCAGCTTCGGGGGGCCCTATGGCTACACCTTC,CASSFGGPYGYTF
TRBV27,.,TRBJ1-2,TRBD1,TGTGCCAGCAGTCCAAGTCTCGGGACAGTAAACTATGGCTACACCTTC,CASSPSLGTVNYGYTF
TRBV9,.,TRBJ2-3,.,TGTGCCAGCAGCGTGGGCGGGGGCCAACGGGATACGCAGTATTTT,CASSVGGGQRDTQYF
TRBV7-9,few,TRBJ2-1,.,TGTGCCAGCAGCAAGACACCCTACAATGAGCAGTTCTTC,CASSKTPYNEQFF
TRBV28,.,TRBJ1-2,.,TGTGCCAGCAGTTTATCGCAGTTAAACGGCTACACCTTC,CASSLSQLNGYTF
TRBV19,.,TRBJ2-2,TRBD1,TGTGCCTCCTCCGACAGGGCCGCGACCGGGGAGCTGTTTTTT,CASSDRAATGELFF
TRBV27,.,TRBJ1-5,.,TGTGCCAGCAGGCCACAGGGATCTGGGAATCAGCCCCAGCATTTT,CASRPQGSGNQPQHF
TRBV2,.,TRBJ1-6,.,TGTGCCAGCAGTGAAGGGTCCACCACTCGGTCACCCCTCCACTTT,CASSEGSTTRSPLHF
TRBV11-3,.,TRBJ2-3,TRBD2,TGTGCCAGCAGCTTGGGGGGGAGGACAGATACGCAGTATTTT,CASSLGGRTDTQYF
TRBV3-1/TRBV3-2,.,TRBJ1-2,.,TGTGCCAGCAGCCTCCGGGACACCAACTATGGCTACACCTTC,CASSLRDTNYGYTF
TRBV19,.,TRBJ2-3,.,TGTGCCAGTAGTATCTCACAGACGAGCACAGATACGCAGTATTTT,CASSISQTSTDTQYF
TRBV7-2,.,TRBJ1-4,.,TGTGCCAGCAGCTTAGTCGTGGGAGGTGTCGATGAAAAACTGTTTTTT,CASSLVVGGVDEKLFF
TRBV12-2,few,TRBJ1-4,.,TGTGCAAGTCGCTTAGGGGCCAGAGCGGGGGAAAAACTGTTTTTT,CASRLGARAGEKLFF
TRBV29-1,.,TRBJ2-1,TRBD2,TGCAGCGTTGAGTGGAGTAGCGGGGGGCAGGGTGAGCAGTTCTTC,CSVEWSSGGQGEQFF